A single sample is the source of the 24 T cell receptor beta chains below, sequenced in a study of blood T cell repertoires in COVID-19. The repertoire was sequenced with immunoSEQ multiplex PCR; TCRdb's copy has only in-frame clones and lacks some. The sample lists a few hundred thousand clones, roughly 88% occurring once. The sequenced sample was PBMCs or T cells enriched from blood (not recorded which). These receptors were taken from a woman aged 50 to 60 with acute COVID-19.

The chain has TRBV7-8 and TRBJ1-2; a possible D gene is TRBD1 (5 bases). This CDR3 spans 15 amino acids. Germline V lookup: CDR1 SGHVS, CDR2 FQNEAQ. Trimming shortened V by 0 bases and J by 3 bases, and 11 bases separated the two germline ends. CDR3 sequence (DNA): TGTGCCAGCAGCTTAGCCGGAGGGGTGGACTATGGCTACACCTTC. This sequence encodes CASSLAGGVDYGYTF.

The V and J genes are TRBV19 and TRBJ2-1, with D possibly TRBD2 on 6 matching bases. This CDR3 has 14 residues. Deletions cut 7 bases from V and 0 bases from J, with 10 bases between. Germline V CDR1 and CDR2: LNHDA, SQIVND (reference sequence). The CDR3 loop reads CASNGDSSYNEQFF. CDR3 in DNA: TGTGCCAGTAATGGGGACTCCTCCTACAATGAGCAGTTCTTC.

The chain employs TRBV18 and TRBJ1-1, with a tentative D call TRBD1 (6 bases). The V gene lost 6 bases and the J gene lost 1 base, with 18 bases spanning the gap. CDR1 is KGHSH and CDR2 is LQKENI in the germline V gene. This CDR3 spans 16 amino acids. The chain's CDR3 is CASSHRTENENTEAFF. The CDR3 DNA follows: TGTGCCAGCTCGCACCGGACAGAGAATGAGAACACTGAAGCTTTCTTT.

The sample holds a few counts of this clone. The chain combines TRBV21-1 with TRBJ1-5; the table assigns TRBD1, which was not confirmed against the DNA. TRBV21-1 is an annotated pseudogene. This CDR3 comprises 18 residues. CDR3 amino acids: CASSTRDRATYSNQPQHF. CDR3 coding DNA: TGTGCCAGCAGCACTCGGGACAGGGCCACCTATAGCAATCAGCCCCAGCATTTT.

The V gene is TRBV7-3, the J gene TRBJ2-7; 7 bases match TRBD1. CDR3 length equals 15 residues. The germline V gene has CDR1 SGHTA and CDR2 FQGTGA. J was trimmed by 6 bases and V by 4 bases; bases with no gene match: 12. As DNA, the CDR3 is TGTGCCAGCAGCTCGACCCCCGAGGGGGCGAGCGAGCAGTACTTC. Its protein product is CASSSTPEGASEQYF.

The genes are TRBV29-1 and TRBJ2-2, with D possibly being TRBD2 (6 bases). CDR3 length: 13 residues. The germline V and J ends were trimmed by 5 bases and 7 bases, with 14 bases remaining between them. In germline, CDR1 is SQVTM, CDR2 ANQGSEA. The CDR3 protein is CSVKRGTVGELFF. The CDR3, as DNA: TGCAGCGTTAAAAGAGGGACTGTCGGGGAGCTGTTTTTT.

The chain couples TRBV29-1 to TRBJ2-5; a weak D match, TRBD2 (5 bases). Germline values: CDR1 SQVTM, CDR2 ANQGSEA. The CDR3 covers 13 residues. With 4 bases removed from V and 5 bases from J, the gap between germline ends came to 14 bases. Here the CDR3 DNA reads TGCAGCGTTGCACGGAGGCCCCTTGAGACCCAGTACTTC. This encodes CSVARRPLETQYF.

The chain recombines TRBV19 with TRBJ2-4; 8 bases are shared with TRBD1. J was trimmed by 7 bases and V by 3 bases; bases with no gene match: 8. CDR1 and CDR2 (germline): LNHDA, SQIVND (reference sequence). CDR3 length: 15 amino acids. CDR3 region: CASSIGRGRWNIQYF. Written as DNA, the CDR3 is TGTGCCAGTAGTATTGGCAGGGGGCGATGGAACATTCAGTACTTC.

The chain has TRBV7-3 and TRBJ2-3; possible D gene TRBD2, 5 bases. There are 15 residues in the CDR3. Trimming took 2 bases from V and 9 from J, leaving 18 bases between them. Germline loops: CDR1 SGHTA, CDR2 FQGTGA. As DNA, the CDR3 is TGTGCCAGCAGCTTAGAGGCCGGGAACACACACACGCAGTATTTT. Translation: CASSLEAGNTHTQYF. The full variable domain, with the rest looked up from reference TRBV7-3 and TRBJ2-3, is GAGVSQTPSNKVTEKGKYVELRCDPISGHTALYWYRQSLGQGPEFLIYFQGTGAADDSGLPNDRFFAVRPEGSVSTLKIQRTERGDSAVYLCASSLEAGNTHTQYFGPGTRLTVL.

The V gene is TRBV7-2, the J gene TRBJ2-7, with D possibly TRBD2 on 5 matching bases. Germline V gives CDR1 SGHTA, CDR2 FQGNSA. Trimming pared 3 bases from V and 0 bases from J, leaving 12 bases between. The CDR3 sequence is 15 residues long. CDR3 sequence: CASSFLGLSSYEQYF. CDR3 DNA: TGTGCCAGCAGCTTTCTAGGACTCAGCTCCTACGAGCAGTACTTC. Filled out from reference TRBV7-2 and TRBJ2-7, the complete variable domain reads GAGVSQSPSNKVTEKGKDVELRCDPISGHTALYWYRQSLGQGLEFLIYFQGNSAPDKSGLPSDRFSAERTGGSVSTLTIQRTQQEDSAVYLCASSFLGLSSYEQYFGPGTRLTVT.

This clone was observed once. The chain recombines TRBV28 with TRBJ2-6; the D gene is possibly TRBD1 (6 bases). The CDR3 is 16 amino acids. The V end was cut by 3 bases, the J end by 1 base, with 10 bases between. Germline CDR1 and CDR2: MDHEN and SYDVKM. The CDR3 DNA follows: TGTGCCAGCAGTTTTCCAGGGGAGTCTGGGGCCAACGTCCTGACTTTC. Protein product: CASSFPGESGANVLTF.

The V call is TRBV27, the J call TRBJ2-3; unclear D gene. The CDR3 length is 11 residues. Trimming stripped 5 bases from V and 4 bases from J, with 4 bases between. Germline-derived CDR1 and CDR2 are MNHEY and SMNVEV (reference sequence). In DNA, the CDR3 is TGTGCCAGCAGTGTCGCAGATACGCAGTATTTT. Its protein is CASSVADTQYF.

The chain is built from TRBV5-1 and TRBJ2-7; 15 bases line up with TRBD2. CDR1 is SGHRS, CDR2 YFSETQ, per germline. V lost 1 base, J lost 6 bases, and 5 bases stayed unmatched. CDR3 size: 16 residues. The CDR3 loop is CASSLLGTSGRREQYF. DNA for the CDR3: TGCGCCAGCAGCTTGTTAGGGACTAGCGGGAGGCGCGAGCAGTACTTC.

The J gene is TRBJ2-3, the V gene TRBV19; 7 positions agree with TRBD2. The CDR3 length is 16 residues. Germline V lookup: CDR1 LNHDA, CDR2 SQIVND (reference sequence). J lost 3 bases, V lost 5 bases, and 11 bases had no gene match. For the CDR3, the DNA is TGTGCCAGTAGTTCCCCGACTAGCATTTGGACAGATACGCAGTATTTT. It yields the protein CASSSPTSIWTDTQYF. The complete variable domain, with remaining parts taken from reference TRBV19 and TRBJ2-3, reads DGGITQSPKYLFRKEGQNVTLSCEQNLNHDAMYWYRQDPGQGLRLIYYSQIVNDFQKGDIAEGYSVSREKKESFPLTVTSAQKNPTAFYLCASSSPTSIWTDTQYFGPGTRLTVL.

In nucleotides, the CDR3 is TGTGCCAGCAGCCCCCTGGGGGCGGGAGCGGGGAATGAGCAGTTCTTC. As protein: CASSPLGAGAGNEQFF. The rearrangement links TRBV5-8 to TRBJ2-1, with D possibly matching TRBD2 (7 bases). This CDR3 spans 16 amino acids. The V end was cut by 4 bases, the J end by 7 bases, with 21 bases between. In germline, CDR1 is SGHTS, CDR2 YDEGEE.

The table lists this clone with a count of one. CDR3 sequence: CSAATANSGNTIYF. DNA of the CDR3: TGCAGCGCTGCGACAGCCAACTCTGGAAACACCATATATTTT. The chain has TRBV29-1 and TRBJ1-3; D possibly corresponds to TRBD1 (5 bases). Germline-derived CDR1 and CDR2 are SQVTM and ANQGSEA. The CDR3 is 14 residues long. The germline V and J ends were trimmed by 7 bases and 0 bases, with 13 bases remaining between them. The full variable domain, rest sourced from reference TRBV29-1 and TRBJ1-3, is SAVISQKPSRDICQRGTSLTIQCQVDSQVTMMFWYRQQPGQSLTLIATANQGSEATYESGFVIDKFPISRPNLTFSTLTVSNMSPEDSSIYLCSAATANSGNTIYFGEGSWLTVV.

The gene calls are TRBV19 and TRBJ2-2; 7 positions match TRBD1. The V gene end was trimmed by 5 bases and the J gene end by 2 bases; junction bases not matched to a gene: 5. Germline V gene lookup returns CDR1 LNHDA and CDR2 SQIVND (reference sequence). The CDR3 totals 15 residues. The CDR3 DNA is TGTGCCAGTAGTTTCGACAGGGTTAACACCGGGGAGCTGTTTTTT. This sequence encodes CASSFDRVNTGELFF. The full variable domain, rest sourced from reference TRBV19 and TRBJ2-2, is DGGITQSPKYLFRKEGQNVTLSCEQNLNHDAMYWYRQDPGQGLRLIYYSQIVNDFQKGDIAEGYSVSREKKESFPLTVTSAQKNPTAFYLCASSFDRVNTGELFFGEGSRLTVL.

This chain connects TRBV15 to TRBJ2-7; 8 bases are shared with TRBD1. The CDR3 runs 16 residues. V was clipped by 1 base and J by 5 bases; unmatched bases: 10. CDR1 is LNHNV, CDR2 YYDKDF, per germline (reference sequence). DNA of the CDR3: TGTGCCACCAGCAGAGGAGGACAGGGTCGCTTCAACGAGCAGTACTTC. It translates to CATSRGGQGRFNEQYF.

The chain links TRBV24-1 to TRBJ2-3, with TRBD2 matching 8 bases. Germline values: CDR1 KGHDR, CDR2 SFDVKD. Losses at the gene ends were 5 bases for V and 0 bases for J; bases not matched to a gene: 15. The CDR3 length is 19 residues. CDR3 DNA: TGTGCCACCAGTGCCCCGGCCCAGCGGGGGCCGACTAGCACAGATACGCAGTATTTT. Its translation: CATSAPAQRGPTSTDTQYF.

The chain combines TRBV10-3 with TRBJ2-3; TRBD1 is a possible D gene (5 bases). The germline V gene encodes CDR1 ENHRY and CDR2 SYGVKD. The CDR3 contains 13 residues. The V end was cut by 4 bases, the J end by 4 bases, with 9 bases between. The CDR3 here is CAISGQGPDTQYF. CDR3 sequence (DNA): TGTGCCATCAGTGGGCAGGGCCCAGATACGCAGTATTTT.

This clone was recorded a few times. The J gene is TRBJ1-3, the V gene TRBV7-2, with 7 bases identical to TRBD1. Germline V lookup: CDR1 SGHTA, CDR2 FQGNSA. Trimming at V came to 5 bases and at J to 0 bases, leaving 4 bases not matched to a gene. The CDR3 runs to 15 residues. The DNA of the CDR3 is TGTGCCAGCAGCATACAGGGGATCTCTGGAAACACCATATATTTT. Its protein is CASSIQGISGNTIYF.

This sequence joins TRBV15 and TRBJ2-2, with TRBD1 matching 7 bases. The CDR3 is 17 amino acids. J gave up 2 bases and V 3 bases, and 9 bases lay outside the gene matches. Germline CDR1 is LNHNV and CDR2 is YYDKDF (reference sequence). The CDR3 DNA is TGTGCCACCAGCAGGACAGGGCGGGTTCTAAACACCGGGGAGCTGTTTTTT. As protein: CATSRTGRVLNTGELFF. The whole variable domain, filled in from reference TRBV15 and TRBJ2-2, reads DAMVIQNPRYQVTQFGKPVTLSCSQTLNHNVMYWYQQKSSQAPKLLFHYYDKDFNNEADTPDNFQSRRPNTSFCFLDIRSPGLGDTAMYLCATSRTGRVLNTGELFFGEGSRLTVL.

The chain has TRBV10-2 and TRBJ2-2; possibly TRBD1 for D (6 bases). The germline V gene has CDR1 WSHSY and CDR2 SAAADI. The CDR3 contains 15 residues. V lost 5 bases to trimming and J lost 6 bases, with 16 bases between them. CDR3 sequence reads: CASSQAGVRAGELFF. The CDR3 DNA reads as TGCGCCAGCAGTCAGGCAGGGGTCAGGGCCGGGGAGCTGTTTTTT.

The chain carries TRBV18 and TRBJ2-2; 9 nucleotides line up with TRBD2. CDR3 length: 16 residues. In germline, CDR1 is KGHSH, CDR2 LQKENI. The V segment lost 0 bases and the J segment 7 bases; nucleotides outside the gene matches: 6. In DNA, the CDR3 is TGTGCCAGCTCACCACCGTCTAGCGGGGAGTACGGGGAGCTGTTTTTT. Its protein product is CASSPPSSGEYGELFF.